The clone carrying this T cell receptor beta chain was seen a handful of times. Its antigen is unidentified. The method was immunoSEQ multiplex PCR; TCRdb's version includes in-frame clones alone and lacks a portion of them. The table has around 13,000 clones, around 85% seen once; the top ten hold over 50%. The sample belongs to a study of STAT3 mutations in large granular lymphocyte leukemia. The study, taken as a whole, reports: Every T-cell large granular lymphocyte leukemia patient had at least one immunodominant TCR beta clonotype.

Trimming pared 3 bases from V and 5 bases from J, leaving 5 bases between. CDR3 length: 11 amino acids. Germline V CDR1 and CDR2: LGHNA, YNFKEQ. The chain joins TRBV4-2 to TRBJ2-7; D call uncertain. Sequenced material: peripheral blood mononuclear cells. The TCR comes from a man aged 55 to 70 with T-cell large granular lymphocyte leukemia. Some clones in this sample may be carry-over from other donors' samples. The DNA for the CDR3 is TGTGCCAGCAGCCACTTCCACGAGCAGTACTTC. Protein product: CASSHFHEQYF.